This T cell receptor beta chain was sequenced during a study of cytomegalovirus exposure and HLA in healthy donors. Germline CDR1 SGHRS, CDR2 YFSETQ. The ends were cut back, 3 bases at V and 0 bases at J, with 10 bases in the middle. The CDR3 length is 16 residues. PCR involved 60 Vbeta and 13 Jbeta primers. Produced via immunoSEQ multiplex PCR; TCRdb's table is partial and in-frame only. Counted here are a few hundred thousand clones, 77% occurring once; the ten biggest clones make up less than 3%. The clonotype originates from a woman aged 55-70 years in good health and CMV-seropositive. V is TRBV5-1 and J is TRBJ2-6; the D is unclear. The sequenced sample consisted of PBMCs. For the CDR3, the DNA is TGCGCCAGCAGCTCGTTACCGCGCTCTGGGGCCAACGTCCTGACTTTC. It yields the protein CASSSLPRSGANVLTF.